A single TCR beta chain is shown here with its context. These data come from a study of blood T cell repertoires in COVID-19. Looking at the study overall: The study drew acute and convalescent COVID-19 samples from the United States, Italy and Spain. Nucleic acid was either cDNA or gDNA, and it came from T cells, B-cell-depleted T cells, or PBMCs.

Unmatched junction bases numbered 5, after V lost 1 base and J lost 5 bases. The CDR3 totals 14 residues. Germline V gene data show CDR1 as MDHEN and CDR2 as SYDVKM. Assay: immunoSEQ multiplex PCR; the TCRdb copy retains only in-frame clones and omits some. This sample yields under 75,000 clones, of which about 90% are seen a single time; around 2% belongs to the top ten. The material sequenced was peripheral blood. V and J are TRBV28 and TRBJ2-7; 7 positions match TRBD1. This TCR was sampled from a human donor in a cohort sampled during active COVID-19. DNA for the CDR3: TGTGCCAGCAGTTTATTAGCAGGGGGTAACGAGCAGTACTTC. Protein: CASSLLAGGNEQYF.